Below, one TCR beta chain is given with its context. These data originate in a study of T cell responses to AZD1222 COVID-19 vaccine. Across the study: Researchers grouped second doses given at about 4 or about 12 weeks into one pool.

Germline V gene sequence: CDR1 MNHEY, CDR2 SVGAGI. CDR3 length equals 12 residues. V shed 10 bases and J shed 2 bases, with 9 bases lying between them. Assay used: immunoSEQ multiplex PCR; TCRdb lists only in-frame clones, some missing. The repertoire holds 120,000 or so clones, with roughly nine tenths as singletons. The chain joins TRBV6-5 to TRBJ1-5; no reliable D call. The sample here was peripheral blood, taken on day 0 of AZD1222 vaccination. The TCR comes from an adult in good health. Written as DNA, the CDR3 is TGTGCCACGGTGGAGGGCAATCAGCCCCAGCATTTT. Amino acids: CATVEGNQPQHF.